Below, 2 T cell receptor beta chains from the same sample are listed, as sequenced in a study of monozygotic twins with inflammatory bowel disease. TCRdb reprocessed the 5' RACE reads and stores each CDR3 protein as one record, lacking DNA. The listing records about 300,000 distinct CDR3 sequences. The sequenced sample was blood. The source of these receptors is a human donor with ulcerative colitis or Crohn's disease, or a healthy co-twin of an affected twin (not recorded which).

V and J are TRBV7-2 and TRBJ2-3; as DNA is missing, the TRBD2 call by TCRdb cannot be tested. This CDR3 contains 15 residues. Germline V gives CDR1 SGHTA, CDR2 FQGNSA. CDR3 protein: CASSLPLGSRDTQYF.

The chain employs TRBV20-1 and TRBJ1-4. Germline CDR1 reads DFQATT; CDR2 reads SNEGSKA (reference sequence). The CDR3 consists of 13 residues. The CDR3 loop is CSANKPFNEKLFF.